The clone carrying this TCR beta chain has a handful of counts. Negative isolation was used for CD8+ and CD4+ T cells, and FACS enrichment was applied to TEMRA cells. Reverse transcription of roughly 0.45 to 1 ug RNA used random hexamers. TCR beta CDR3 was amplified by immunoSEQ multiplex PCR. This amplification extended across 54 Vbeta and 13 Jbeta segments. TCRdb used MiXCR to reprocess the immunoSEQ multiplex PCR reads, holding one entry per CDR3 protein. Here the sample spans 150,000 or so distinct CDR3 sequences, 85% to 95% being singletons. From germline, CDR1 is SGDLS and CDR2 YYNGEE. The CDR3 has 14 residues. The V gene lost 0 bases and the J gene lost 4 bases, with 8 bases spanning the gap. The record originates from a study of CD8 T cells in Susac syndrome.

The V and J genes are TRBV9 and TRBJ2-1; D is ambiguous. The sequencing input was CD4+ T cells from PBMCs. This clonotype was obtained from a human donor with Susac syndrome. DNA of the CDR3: TGTGCCAGCAGCGTAGCTGGCAGTTACAATGAGCAGTTCTTC. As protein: CASSVAGSYNEQFF. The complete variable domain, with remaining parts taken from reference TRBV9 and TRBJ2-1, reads DSGVTQTPKHLITATGQRVTLRCSPRSGDLSVYWYQQSLDQGLQFLIQYYNGEERAKGNILERFSAQQFPDLHSELNLSSLELGDSALYFCASSVAGSYNEQFFGPGTRLTVL.